The present entry profiles one T cell receptor (beta chain) with its context. Its antigen specificity is not known. No base qualities exist here, and no much larger clone lies one base off it. The germline V gene specifies SGHRS as CDR1 and YFSETQ as CDR2. From the cysteine up to the phenylalanine, the CDR3 has a length of 15 residues. Only the CDR3 DNA stays, 45 bases, in frame from base 1. After removal of 7 bases from V and 4 bases from J, the junction retains 11 bases not matched to a gene. The immunoSEQ Assay was used to sequence TCRbeta CDR3 regions. After extraction, genomic DNA underwent amplification by bias-controlled multiplex PCR, followed by high-throughput sequencing. On the study's bioinformatics: To quantify the absolute abundance of each unique TCRbeta CDR3 region, sequences were collapsed and filtered. T cell fraction was estimated by normalizing TCRbeta template counts to usable DNA, which was measured by amplifying reference genes present in all nucleated cells. Repertoire TCRs were annotated as SARS-CoV-2-specific by exact matching of V gene, CDR3 amino acid sequence and J gene to a known reactive TCR set. The reference SARS-CoV-2 TCR set came from MIRA and was filtered for enrichment in COVID-19-positive ImmuneCODE repertoires, removing public or cross-reactive TCRs. Drawing on the MIRA antigens, annotated TCRs were analysed further at the level of specific ORF or position within ORF. Depth was the summed frequency of annotated unique rearrangements, while breadth was defined as annotated unique rearrangements over total unique productive rearrangements. Group comparisons of TCR breadth used two-sided Wilcoxon rank-sum tests. TCRdb retrieved this table from immuneACCESS and kept in-frame rearrangements only. Not all clones are present; in checked studies, unresolved V genes account for under half, and no reason is known for the remainder. That table is the source of V, J and clone size, and D and trimming were worked out from the DNA. The sample data list roughly 350,000 clones, and less than 90% of these were observed just once. The ten largest clones capture around a tenth of the sample.

This entry belongs to a study of Ad26.COV2.S vaccination and SARS-CoV-2 variants (dated by TCRdb to about 2021). About the full investigation: Donors in the vaccine arm were drawn from COV1001, a phase I-IIa trial of Ad26.COV2.S in healthy adults that was multicentre, randomized, double-blind and placebo-controlled. Trial participants were randomized into five groups of five: low-dose or high-dose Ad26.COV2.S given once or twice, or placebo on both occasions. Investigators did not know the trial group allocation while performing experiments and assessing outcomes. A total of approximately 30 samples were included in the TCR-sequenced set, comprising roughly 19 Ad26.COV2.S vaccine recipients, 5 placebo recipients and 8 SARS-CoV-2 convalescent individuals. Sequencing of the TCRbeta repertoire served to evaluate the specificity and breadth of SARS-CoV-2-reactive T cell receptors following Ad26.COV2.S vaccination. Ad26.COV2.S was administered intramuscularly at 5 x 10^10 or 1 x 10^11 viral particles, either as a single shot or as two shots given 56 days apart.

The treatment or condition label for this specimen denotes: roughly 18 received Ad26.COV2.S at low or high dose, single or two shots; about 5 received placebo; per-sample allocation not given. For vaccine and placebo recipients, the sequenced repertoires came from samples collected on day 63 after the first injection. Between 29 July and 7 August 2020, Cohort 1b enrolled 20 to 30 adults aged 18-55 years at one site in Boston, USA. As a vaccine, Ad26.COV2.S was a replication-incompetent adenovirus type 26 vector that expressed a prefusion-stabilized SARS-CoV-2 spike protein derived from the original Wuhan strain. Paper-wide results and their limitations: After vaccination, spike-specific CD8+ and CD4+ T cell responses were reported to show substantial breadth. Vaccine and placebo recipients had similar non-spike TCR breadth, a finding consistent with the vaccine containing only spike. Ad26.COV2.S recipients had higher spike-specific TCR breadth than placebo recipients (P = 0.0014). According to the authors, total T cell responses may have been underestimated by the TCR breadth and depth analyses. The study lacked the statistical power to compare responses across vaccine doses or regimens.

The sequenced sample was peripheral blood, obtained in a trial of Ad26.COV2.S vaccine versus placebo. This clonotype originated in a person aged 18-60 years who received the Ad26.COV2.S COVID-19 vaccine or a placebo. The chain was built from TRBV5-1 and TRBJ1-3; 7 of the junction bases match TRBD1. This receptor has the CDR3 CASSTEGAGGNTIYF. The nucleotides are TGCGCCAGCTCCACCGAGGGGGCGGGCGGAAACACCATATATTTT.